These 22 T cell receptor beta chains came from one sample sequenced in a study of blood T cell repertoires in COVID-19. Sequenced by immunoSEQ multiplex PCR; TCRdb stores in-frame clones only, minus some. Of tens of thousands of clones listed, roughly 84% are singletons. The sample was peripheral blood. All receptors derive from a human donor in a cohort sampled during active COVID-19.

This clone came up once. The chain joins TRBV9 to TRBJ2-3; D remains ambiguous. The germline gives CDR1 SGDLS, CDR2 YYNGEE. The CDR3 has 15 amino acids. Trimming stripped 0 bases from V and 2 bases from J, with 10 bases between. The CDR3 bases are TGTGCCAGCAGCGTAGCTTGGCTTAACACAGATACGCAGTATTTT. This translates into CASSVAWLNTDTQYF. The full variable domain, its missing parts supplied by reference TRBV9 and TRBJ2-3, is DSGVTQTPKHLITATGQRVTLRCSPRSGDLSVYWYQQSLDQGLQFLIQYYNGEERAKGNILERFSAQQFPDLHSELNLSSLELGDSALYFCASSVAWLNTDTQYFGPGTRLTVL.

The V call is TRBV6-4, the J call TRBJ2-7, with 7 bases aligning to TRBD1. Per the germline V gene, CDR1 is MRHNA and CDR2 is SNTAGT. V was pared by 8 bases and J by 3 bases, with 13 bases of the junction left unmatched. The CDR3 totals 15 residues. For the CDR3, the DNA is TGTGCCAGCGGGACAGACAGGGTACATCTCTACGAGCAGTACTTC. This codes for CASGTDRVHLYEQYF.

The rearrangement joins TRBV7-2 to TRBJ1-4; 7 bases match TRBD1. J was trimmed by 1 base and V by 5 bases; bases with no gene match: 4. Germline assignment: CDR1 SGHTA and CDR2 FQGNSA. This CDR3 is 15 amino acids long. The CDR3, as DNA: TGTGCCAGCAGCCAATGGACAGGAACTAATGAAAAACTGTTTTTT. This translates into CASSQWTGTNEKLFF.

V usage is TRBV3-1 (or the pseudogene TRBV3-2) and J usage is TRBJ2-7, with D tentatively TRBD1 (6 bases). Trimming took 1 base from V and 3 from J, leaving 22 bases between them. Germline CDR1 is LGHDT and CDR2 is YNNKEL (reference sequence). The length of the CDR3 is 18 residues. CDR3 DNA sequence: TGTGCCAGCAGCCAAGTCAGGGGCGGAAAGCAAGGGTTCTACGAGCAGTACTTC. Amino acid sequence: CASSQVRGGKQGFYEQYF.

The chain joins TRBV21-1 to TRBJ2-1; TRBD2, the D gene given by the table, was not confirmed from the DNA. TRBV21-1 has pseudogene status. There are 16 residues in the CDR3. DNA of the CDR3: TGTGCCCATGGGGCTAGCGGGGGGCTTCATAACAATGAGCAGTTCTTC. This sequence encodes CAHGASGGLHNNEQFF.

This chain connects TRBV11-3 to TRBJ1-1; D is possibly TRBD1 (5 bases). V gave up 1 base and J gave up 4 bases, with 10 bases separating them. The length of the CDR3 is 14 residues. CDR1 and CDR2 from the germline V gene are SGHNT and YENEEA. CDR3 sequence (DNA): TGTGCCAGCAGCTTAGGGGGCGATAGCACTGAAGCTTTCTTT. The encoded protein is CASSLGGDSTEAFF.

The CDR3 DNA follows: TGTGCCAGCAGCCCTCCGCAGCCCGGGGAGACCCAGTACTTC. Translation: CASSPPQPGETQYF. The J gene is TRBJ2-5, the V gene TRBV7-7, with D unresolved. The CDR3 sequence is 14 residues long. Germline assignment: CDR1 SSHAT and CDR2 FNYEAQ (reference sequence). V lost 5 bases, J lost 5 bases, and 15 bases lay in between.

The rearrangement uses TRBV21-1 and TRBJ2-1; TRBD1, the table's D call, lacks a check against the DNA. TRBV21-1 has pseudogene status. The CDR3 is made up of 16 amino acids. The CDR3 spells CASSSKQGARNNEQFF. Written as DNA, the CDR3 is TGTGCCAGCAGCAGTAAACAGGGGGCTAGGAACAATGAGCAGTTCTTC.

The CDR3 coding sequence is TGTGCCAGCAGCTTTAGACTAGCGGGGGGTAATGAGCAGTTCTTC. Protein: CASSFRLAGGNEQFF. The chain links TRBV7-3 to TRBJ2-1, with 13 bases that match TRBD2. This CDR3 has 15 amino acids. Trimming took 3 bases from V and 7 from J; bases not matched to a gene: 3. The germline V gene encodes CDR1 SGHTA and CDR2 FQGTGA.

V usage is TRBV7-3 and J usage is TRBJ2-2; the match to TRBD1 covers 10 bases. Germline V gives CDR1 SGHTA, CDR2 FQGTGA. This CDR3 has 14 amino acids. With V trimmed by 8 bases and J by 4 bases, 4 bases remained unmatched. CDR3: CASRRTGGTGELFF. CDR3 in DNA: TGTGCCAGCCGACGGACAGGGGGCACCGGGGAGCTGTTTTTT.

This sequence joins TRBV2 and TRBJ2-7; 7 bases fit TRBD1. The CDR3 consists of 13 residues. The V gene end was trimmed by 8 bases and the J gene end by 3 bases; junction bases not matched to a gene: 7. Germline assignment: CDR1 SNHLY and CDR2 FYNNEI. The CDR3, as DNA: TGTGCCAGCGGAGTGAACAGGGGCTACGAGCAGTACTTC. It codes for CASGVNRGYEQYF. Full variable domain (remainder filled in from reference TRBV2 and TRBJ2-7): EPEVTQTPSHQVTQMGQEVILRCVPISNHLYFYWYRQILGQKVEFLVSFYNNEISEKSEIFDDQFSVERPDGSNFTLKIRSTKLEDSAMYFCASGVNRGYEQYFGPGTRLTVT.

With respect to this clone: At one of its ends the junction is not consistent with the germline gene, which may arise from a read error. The genes are TRBV3-1 (or the pseudogene TRBV3-2) and TRBJ1-6, with no clear D. This CDR3 has 17 amino acids. Per the germline V gene, CDR1 is LGHDT and CDR2 is YNNKEL (reference sequence). For the CDR3, the DNA is TGTGCCAGTAGCCGCCTTCCCGGGTTCTCCTATAATTCACCCCTCCACTTT. Amino acids: CASSRLPGFSYNSPLHF.

The rearrangement joins TRBV12-3 or TRBV12-4 to TRBJ2-3; no firm D call. Trimming left V 6 bases short and J 4 bases short, with 11 bases between. CDR3 size: 13 residues. The CDR3 spells CASRSYASDTQYF. The CDR3 coding sequence is TGTGCCAGCAGAAGTTATGCGTCAGATACGCAGTATTTT.

CDR3 nucleotides: TGTGCCACTGGACAGGGCGGCTATGGCTACACCTTC. Protein product: CATGQGGYGYTF. The chain employs TRBV28 and TRBJ1-2; 8 nucleotides line up with TRBD1. CDR1 MDHEN and CDR2 SYDVKM come from the germline V gene. This CDR3 is built from 12 residues. J lost 4 bases, V lost 10 bases, and 5 bases had no gene match.

The rearrangement uses TRBV5-1 and TRBJ2-1; TRBD2 might be the D (6 bases). Germline-derived CDR1 and CDR2 are SGHRS and YFSETQ. The CDR3 is made up of 12 amino acids. The ends were cut back, 1 base at V and 10 bases at J, with 9 bases in the middle. The CDR3 coding sequence is TGCGCCAGCAGCTTGTGGGCGGGGGAGCAGTTCTTC. Its translation: CASSLWAGEQFF. The variable domain in full, with the rest retrieved from reference TRBV5-1 and TRBJ2-1, is KAGVTQTPRYLIKTRGQQVTLSCSPISGHRSVSWYQQTPGQGLQFLFEYFSETQRNKGNFPGRFSGRQFSNSRSEMNVSTLELGDSALYLCASSLWAGEQFFGPGTRLTVL.

This rearrangement joins TRBV6-5 to TRBJ1-1; D is uncertain. Trimming took off 6 bases at V and 6 bases at J, with 14 bases between the two ends. Germline lookup yields CDR1 MNHEY and CDR2 SVGAGI. The CDR3 loop spans 13 amino acids. The CDR3 DNA reads as TGTGCCAGCAGGTTAGATCAGAGCGCTGAAGCTTTCTTT. This translates into CASRLDQSAEAFF.

This chain connects TRBV10-3 to TRBJ1-2, with D tentatively TRBD1 (5 bases). V gave up 1 base and J gave up 4 bases, with 10 bases separating them. Germline assignment: CDR1 ENHRY and CDR2 SYGVKD. The CDR3 sequence is 14 residues long. The CDR3 DNA follows: TGTGCCATCAGTGAGTTATCAGGGCCCTATGGCTACACCTTC. Residues: CAISELSGPYGYTF.

V usage is TRBV28 and J usage is TRBJ1-2; 8 bases line up with TRBD1. Germline V lookup: CDR1 MDHEN, CDR2 SYDVKM. CDR3 length: 14 amino acids. Trimming cost V 5 bases and J 6 bases; bases outside gene matches: 8. CDR3 coding DNA: TGTGCCAGCAGTGATGCAGGGGGCGCGGATGGCTACACCTTC. The encoded protein is CASSDAGGADGYTF.

The chain joins TRBV12-3 or TRBV12-4 to TRBJ2-7; D is perhaps TRBD1 (6 bases). Trimming took 3 bases from V and 2 from J, leaving 8 bases between them. This CDR3 has 13 amino acids. CDR3 DNA sequence: TGTGCCAGCAGTTTCAGGGGCCCCTACGAGCAGTACTTC. Its protein product is CASSFRGPYEQYF.

There are a few counts of this clone. This chain links TRBV10-3 with TRBJ1-4; 9 bases match TRBD1. Germline CDR1 is ENHRY and CDR2 is SYGVKD. The CDR3 spans 14 residues. Trimming at V came to 10 bases and at J to 6 bases, leaving 9 bases not matched to a gene. The CDR3 is CATRTRTGDEKLFF. The CDR3 DNA reads as TGTGCCACCCGCACCCGGACAGGGGATGAAAAACTGTTTTTT.

This clone was seen once. The V gene is TRBV9, the J gene TRBJ2-7; D remains ambiguous. Germline CDR1 and CDR2: SGDLS and YYNGEE. CDR3 length: 14 residues. V lost 3 bases, J lost 1 base, and 11 bases lay in between. CDR3 amino acids: CASSASGPSYEQYF. CDR3 nucleotide sequence: TGTGCCAGCAGCGCCAGTGGCCCATCCTACGAGCAGTACTTC.

The rearrangement joins TRBV3-1 (or the pseudogene TRBV3-2) to TRBJ1-4; D not certain. There are 18 residues in the CDR3. V dropped 2 bases and J dropped 7 bases, with 23 bases sitting between them. CDR1 and CDR2 (germline): LGHDT, YNNKEL (reference sequence). CDR3 sequence: CASSQWMNLPPGSEKLFF. The CDR3 DNA reads TGTGCCAGCAGCCAATGGATGAACCTACCTCCGGGGAGTGAAAAACTGTTTTTT.